This T cell receptor (beta chain) appears in the sequencing data of a study of CD8 T cells in ankylosing spondylitis. From the 5' RACE reads, TCRdb called clonotypes with MiXCR, one entry per CDR3 protein. The sample gives roughly 150,000 distinct CDR3 sequences, 30% to 35% of which show up once; 4.5% to 6% is in the top ten. In this sample, this clonotype turned up a few times. Its antigen is not identified. Study-wide results and limits: In peripheral blood, disease-linked CD8+ clones occurred at relatively low frequencies. Enrichment of disease-linked clones was reportedly significant in matched ankylosing spondylitis synovial fluid. Ankylosing spondylitis blood appeared to be characterized by a TCR beta motif of under 10 highly homologous variants.

Sequenced material: synovial fluid, either unsorted or a sorted T cell fraction (not recorded which). The source is a male donor with ankylosing spondylitis.

Written as DNA, the CDR3 is TGCAGTGCAGCTACAGCGGTCAGAATCAATGAGCAGTTCTTC. It translates to CSAATAVRINEQFF. The chain employs TRBV20-1 and TRBJ2-1, with a possible D match to TRBD2 (5 bases). V was cut by 6 bases and J by 6 bases, with 18 bases left in between. Germline loops: CDR1 DFQATT, CDR2 SNEGSKA (reference sequence). The CDR3 covers 14 residues.